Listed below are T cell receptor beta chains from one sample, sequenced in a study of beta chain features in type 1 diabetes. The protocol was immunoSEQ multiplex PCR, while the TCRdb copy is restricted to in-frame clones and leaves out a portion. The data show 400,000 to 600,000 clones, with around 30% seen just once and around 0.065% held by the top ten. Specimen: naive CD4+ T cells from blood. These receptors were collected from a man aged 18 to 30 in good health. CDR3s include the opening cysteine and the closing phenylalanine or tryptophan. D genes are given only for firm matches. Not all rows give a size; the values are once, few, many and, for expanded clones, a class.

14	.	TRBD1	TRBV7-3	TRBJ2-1	CASSLDRAPNEQFF	TGTGCCAGCAGCTTAGACAGGGCCCCCAATGAGCAGTTCTTC
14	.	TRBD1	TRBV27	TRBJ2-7	CASSSWTGTYEQYF	TGTGCCAGCAGTTCCTGGACAGGTACCTACGAGCAGTACTTC
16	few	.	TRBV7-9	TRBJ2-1	CASSLASVAEPGRQFF	TGTGCCAGCAGCTTAGCGTCGGTAGCGGAACCCGGGAGGCAGTTCTTC
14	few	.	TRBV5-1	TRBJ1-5	CASSLVGGDQPQHF	TGCGCCAGCAGCCTGGTCGGGGGCGATCAGCCCCAGCATTTT
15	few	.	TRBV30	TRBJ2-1	CAWSRRTNLRNEQFF	TGTGCCTGGAGTAGGCGGACCAACTTACGGAATGAGCAGTTCTTC
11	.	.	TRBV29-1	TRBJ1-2	CSAGLSTGYTF	TGCAGCGCCGGACTATCTACGGGCTACACCTTC
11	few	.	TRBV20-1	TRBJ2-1	CSAPRTNEQFF	TGCAGTGCTCCTAGGACAAATGAGCAGTTCTTC
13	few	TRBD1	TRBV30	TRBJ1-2	CAWSRQGNYGYTF	TGTGCCTGGAGTAGACAGGGAAACTATGGCTACACCTTC
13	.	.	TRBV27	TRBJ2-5	CASSPSLGSTQYF	TGTGCCAGCAGCCCGTCTTTAGGGTCTACCCAGTACTTC
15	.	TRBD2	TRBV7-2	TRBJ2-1	CASSVRTSGRNEQFF	TGTGCCAGCAGCGTCCGGACTAGCGGGAGAAATGAGCAGTTCTTC
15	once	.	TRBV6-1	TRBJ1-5	CASRTLLGREQPQHF	TGTGCCAGCAGGACTTTGCTTGGTCGGGAGCAGCCCCAGCATTTT
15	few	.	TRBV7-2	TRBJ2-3	CASRLGTGSTDTQYF	TGTGCCAGCCGGTTGGGAACAGGGAGTACAGATACGCAGTATTTT
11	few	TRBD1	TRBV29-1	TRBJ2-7	CSVDYRGEQYF	TGCAGCGTTGACTACAGGGGCGAGCAGTACTTC
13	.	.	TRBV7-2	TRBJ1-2	CASSLDSGVGYTF	TGTGCCAGCAGCTTGGACTCAGGGGTCGGCTACACCTTC
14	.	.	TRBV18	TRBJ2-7	CASSPPASDHEQYF	TGTGCCAGCTCACCACCAGCGTCAGACCACGAGCAGTACTTC
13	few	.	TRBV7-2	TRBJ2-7	CASSGVERLEQYF	TGTGCCAGCAGCGGGGTAGAGAGGCTCGAGCAGTACTTC